This entry lists 25 T cell receptor beta chains sequenced from one sample in a study of blood T cell repertoires in COVID-19. Using immunoSEQ multiplex PCR, the repertoire was profiled, and TCRdb retains in-frame clones only, with some absent. The repertoire has about 190,000 clones, roughly nine tenths of them found once; the top ten carry 0.95% to 1.3%. The sequenced material came from peripheral blood. Source of these receptors: a man aged 25 to 45 with acute or convalescent COVID-19.

The chain links TRBV27 to TRBJ2-7; D may be TRBD2 (6 bases). This CDR3 has 13 residues. Deletions cut 5 bases from V and 2 bases from J, with 10 bases between. Germline V CDR1 and CDR2: MNHEY, SMNVEV (reference sequence). CDR3 protein: CASSLTGAYEQYF. The CDR3 DNA is TGTGCCAGCAGTCTGACGGGGGCCTACGAGCAGTACTTC.

This sequence joins TRBV9 and TRBJ1-1; 7 bases are shared with TRBD1. Germline CDR1 reads SGDLS; CDR2 reads YYNGEE. The CDR3 runs 14 residues. Losses at the gene ends were 3 bases for V and 4 bases for J; bases not matched to a gene: 6. The CDR3 loop is CASSAQGFGTEAFF. The CDR3 DNA reads TGTGCCAGCAGCGCACAGGGGTTTGGCACTGAAGCTTTCTTT.

The chain employs TRBV7-9 and TRBJ2-1; D gene uncertain. Germline CDR1 SEHNR, CDR2 FQNEAQ (reference sequence). This CDR3 has 14 amino acids. With 3 bases removed from V and 7 bases from J, the gap between germline ends came to 13 bases. The CDR3 loop is CASSFSPSLNEQFF. As DNA, the CDR3 is TGTGCCAGCAGCTTCTCCCCTAGTCTTAATGAGCAGTTCTTC.

The chain employs TRBV10-2 and TRBJ1-2; D is unclear. Deletions cut 5 bases from V and 3 bases from J, with 13 bases between. The CDR3 has 14 residues. Germline assignment: CDR1 WSHSY and CDR2 SAAADI. CDR3 sequence (DNA): TGCGCCAGCAGTAACTACGGCGCCGACTATGGCTACACCTTC. Protein: CASSNYGADYGYTF.

The chain carries TRBV5-5 and TRBJ1-4; D gene unclear. Trimming removed 0 bases at V and 7 bases at J, with 28 bases between. CDR1 and CDR2 from the germline V gene are SGHKS and YYEKEE (reference sequence). The CDR3 is made up of 20 amino acids. This CDR3 reads CASSLDLGFWQPEDSEKLFF. In DNA, the CDR3 is TGTGCCAGCAGCTTGGATCTTGGCTTTTGGCAGCCGGAGGATAGTGAAAAACTGTTTTTT.

The gene calls are TRBV19 and TRBJ2-1; 11 bases map to TRBD1. There are 15 residues in the CDR3. Germline values: CDR1 LNHDA, CDR2 SQIVND (reference sequence). Trimming removed 7 bases from V and 7 bases from J; junction bases left unmatched: 9. CDR3 in DNA: TGTGCCAGTACCCTTGGACAGGGGGCGAGGAATGAGCAGTTCTTC. It is translated as CASTLGQGARNEQFF. Combining the CDR3 with reference TRBV19 and TRBJ2-1 gives the whole variable domain DGGITQSPKYLFRKEGQNVTLSCEQNLNHDAMYWYRQDPGQGLRLIYYSQIVNDFQKGDIAEGYSVSREKKESFPLTVTSAQKNPTAFYLCASTLGQGARNEQFFGPGTRLTVL.

This chain uses TRBV6-5 with TRBJ1-4, with 7 bases lining up with TRBD1. V lost 5 bases, J lost 7 bases, and 10 bases stayed unmatched. Looked up from germline, CDR1 is MNHEY and CDR2 is SVGAGI. This CDR3 spans 15 amino acids. The CDR3 sequence is CASSLLRAGGEKLFF. The CDR3 DNA reads TGTGCCAGCAGTCTCCTAAGGGCAGGGGGTGAAAAACTGTTTTTT.

This rearrangement joins TRBV7-9 to TRBJ2-1; 8 nucleotides line up with TRBD1. This CDR3 has 13 residues. Per germline, CDR1 SEHNR and CDR2 FQNEAQ (reference sequence). V dropped 10 bases and J dropped 4; count of bases not matched to a gene: 6. As DNA, the CDR3 is TGTGCCACTTCAGGGGGCTTTTACAATGAGCAGTTCTTC. This encodes CATSGGFYNEQFF.

The V and J genes are TRBV28 and TRBJ1-1; 8 bases fit TRBD1. Looked up from germline, CDR1 is MDHEN and CDR2 is SYDVKM. Trimming cost V 3 bases and J 4 bases; bases outside gene matches: 4. The CDR3 is made up of 14 amino acids. The CDR3 loop reads CASSFVGQGTEAFF. The CDR3 DNA sequence: TGTGCCAGCAGTTTCGTCGGACAGGGCACTGAAGCTTTCTTT.

CDR3: CASSRTGGLDTQYF. CDR3 DNA sequence: TGTGCCAGCAGCAGGACAGGGGGGCTAGATACGCAGTATTTT. The chain links TRBV3-1 (or the pseudogene TRBV3-2) to TRBJ2-3; 10 bases agree with TRBD1. The CDR3 loop spans 14 amino acids. Germline V gene lookup returns CDR1 LGHDT and CDR2 YNNKEL (reference sequence). Trimming removed 5 bases from V and 5 bases from J; junction bases left unmatched: 4.

V gene TRBV18 combines with J gene TRBJ2-3, with 9 nucleotides matching TRBD2. Unmatched junction bases numbered 5, after V lost 4 bases and J lost 0 bases. The germline gives CDR1 KGHSH, CDR2 LQKENI. The CDR3 runs 16 residues. The CDR3 here is CASSRETSGSTDTQYF. CDR3 nucleotides: TGTGCCAGCTCACGCGAGACTAGCGGTAGCACAGATACGCAGTATTTT.

J is TRBJ2-3 and V is TRBV6-6, with no clear D. V gave up 6 bases and J gave up 0 bases, with 10 bases separating them. Per germline, CDR1 MNHNY and CDR2 SVGAGI (reference sequence). The CDR3 is made up of 14 amino acids. Here the CDR3 DNA reads TGTGCCAGCAGGGAGACGTATAGCACAGATACGCAGTATTTT. It translates to CASRETYSTDTQYF.

The chain links TRBV13 to TRBJ2-7; D is possibly TRBD2 (6 bases). This CDR3 is 16 amino acids long. Trimming pared 5 bases from V and 1 base from J, leaving 18 bases between. From germline, CDR1 is PRHDT and CDR2 FYEKMQ (reference sequence). CDR3 sequence (DNA): TGTGCCAGCAGCGGGGGACTCCCTTTACCTTCCTACGAGCAGTACTTC. Residues: CASSGGLPLPSYEQYF.

This chain uses TRBV6-2 or TRBV6-3 with TRBJ2-1, with 8 bases aligning to TRBD2. Trimming cost V 4 bases and J 2 bases; bases outside gene matches: 1. The germline CDR1 and CDR2 sequences are MNHEY and SVGEGT. The CDR3 totals 14 residues. CDR3 in DNA: TGTGCCAGCAGTTCTAGCGGGCCCTACAATGAGCAGTTCTTC. Its translation is CASSSSGPYNEQFF.

V and J are TRBV10-2 and TRBJ1-2, with 8 positions matching TRBD1. Germline CDR1 WSHSY, CDR2 SAAADI. V was pared by 7 bases and J by 7 bases, with 14 bases of the junction left unmatched. The CDR3 extends over 15 amino acids. As DNA, the CDR3 is TGCGCCAGCACCCAAGGTGCAGGGGGCACTAGTGGCTACACCTTC. Translated: CASTQGAGGTSGYTF.

V usage is TRBV7-2 and J usage is TRBJ2-7; D is unclear. Trimming took 2 bases from V and 0 from J, leaving 14 bases between them. CDR1 and CDR2 (germline): SGHTA, FQGNSA. The CDR3 has 16 residues. The CDR3 loop is CASSLSQVTSSYEQYF. The CDR3 DNA follows: TGTGCCAGCAGCTTATCCCAGGTCACCTCCTCCTACGAGCAGTACTTC. Filled out from reference TRBV7-2 and TRBJ2-7, the complete variable domain reads GAGVSQSPSNKVTEKGKDVELRCDPISGHTALYWYRQSLGQGLEFLIYFQGNSAPDKSGLPSDRFSAERTGGSVSTLTIQRTQQEDSAVYLCASSLSQVTSSYEQYFGPGTRLTVT.

The table lists this clone with a few counts. V gene TRBV7-3 combines with J gene TRBJ2-5, with 12 bases identical to TRBD2. The CDR3 extends over 15 amino acids. Trimming took 4 bases from V and 4 from J; bases not matched to a gene: 4. CDR1 SGHTA and CDR2 FQGTGA come from the germline V gene. CDR3 in DNA: TGTGCCAGCAGCTCGACTAGCGGGAGTGCAGAGACCCAGTACTTC. As protein: CASSSTSGSAETQYF.

The chain carries TRBV11-3 and TRBJ2-7, with D perhaps matching TRBD2 (6 bases). Trimming left V 1 base short and J 7 bases short, with 11 bases between. Germline V gives CDR1 SGHNT, CDR2 YENEEA. This CDR3 spans 13 amino acids. The CDR3 sequence is CASSLVGGTEQYF. In nucleotides, the CDR3 is TGTGCCAGCAGCTTAGTTGGCGGGACTGAGCAGTACTTC.

CDR3 nucleotide sequence: TGTGCCAGCAGTTTAGGAGGGGCCAGCCAGCCCCAGCATTTT. Translated, it gives CASSLGGASQPQHF. The J gene is TRBJ1-5, the V gene TRBV28; D perhaps matches TRBD1 (5 bases). CDR3 size: 14 residues. Germline assignment: CDR1 MDHEN and CDR2 SYDVKM. V lost 2 bases and J lost 7, with 12 bases in between.

The chain uses TRBV19 and TRBJ1-5, with 11 bases matching TRBD1. The CDR3 is made up of 16 amino acids. The trim removed 7 bases at V and 4 bases at J, leaving 9 bases unmatched. Germline V gives CDR1 LNHDA, CDR2 SQIVND (reference sequence). The CDR3 sequence: CASTGTGGWSNQPQHF. In nucleotides, the CDR3 is TGTGCCAGTACCGGGACAGGGGGTTGGTCAAATCAGCCCCAGCATTTT.

The rearrangement joins TRBV7-8 to TRBJ1-3; 7 nucleotides align to TRBD1. The J segment lost 2 bases and the V segment lost 3 bases, leaving 13 bases of the junction unmatched. This CDR3 has 18 residues. The germline V gene encodes CDR1 SGHVS and CDR2 FQNEAQ. CDR3 sequence reads: CASSLQTTGTSAGNTIYF. CDR3 DNA: TGTGCCAGCAGCTTGCAGACGACAGGGACTTCGGCTGGAAACACCATATATTTT.

The rearrangement uses TRBV19 and TRBJ1-1; TRBD1 matches 8 bases. CDR1 is LNHDA, CDR2 SQIVND, per germline (reference sequence). With 3 bases clipped from V and 4 bases from J, the junction kept 4 bases outside the gene matches. The CDR3 contains 14 residues. CDR3 sequence: CASSINTGGTEAFF. CDR3 DNA: TGTGCCAGTAGTATTAACACAGGGGGCACTGAAGCTTTCTTT.

This chain connects TRBV28 to TRBJ2-5; D is unresolved. CDR3 length: 12 amino acids. The V end lost 8 bases, the J end lost 5 bases, and 12 bases lay between the germline ends. Germline V gives CDR1 MDHEN, CDR2 SYDVKM. The DNA for the CDR3 is TGTGCCAGCCTCAGATTCGGGGAGACCCAGTACTTC. Its translation: CASLRFGETQYF.

The CDR3 loop reads CASSDPGTSGRDTQYF. The CDR3 bases are TGTGCCAGTAGCGACCCCGGGACTAGCGGCCGGGATACGCAGTATTTT. The chain couples TRBV19 to TRBJ2-3; 11 bases map to TRBD2. This CDR3 has 16 residues. Unmatched junction bases numbered 11, after V lost 6 bases and J lost 6 bases. CDR1 LNHDA and CDR2 SQIVND come from the germline V gene (reference sequence).

The chain recombines TRBV20-1 with TRBJ2-2; D is ambiguous. The CDR3 runs to 11 residues. Germline values: CDR1 DFQATT, CDR2 SNEGSKA (reference sequence). Trimming shortened V by 0 bases and J by 7 bases, and 3 bases separated the two germline ends. CDR3 amino acids: CSARDHGELFF. CDR3 coding DNA: TGCAGTGCTAGAGATCACGGGGAGCTGTTTTTT.